The T cell receptor beta chain described here comes from a study of blood T cell repertoires in COVID-19. Looking at the study overall: Some COVID-19 samples were acute and others convalescent; all came from the United States, Italy and Spain. The cDNA or gDNA used as material had been derived from T cells, B-cell-depleted T cells, or PBMCs.

The CDR3 is 15 amino acids. The V gene's germline CDR1 is MRHNA and CDR2 SNTAGT. V was clipped by 4 bases and J by 3 bases; unmatched bases: 5. In the source study's methods: Amplified reference gene primers provided the basis for estimating nucleated cell counts. Repertoires were generated with immunoSEQ multiplex PCR, while TCRdb's copy carries only in-frame clones and drops some. D and trimming were read from the DNA, whereas the V and J calls and clone size are those reported in that table. The data contain 150,000 to 200,000 clones, about 88% of them singletons. This TCR came from a woman aged 80 or over in a cohort sampled during active or convalescent COVID-19. Sequences were obtained from peripheral blood. V gene TRBV6-4 combines with J gene TRBJ2-1; TRBD2 agrees at 8 bases. Written as DNA, the CDR3 is TGTGCCAGCAGTGCCGAAGCGGGGGTCTACAATGAGCAGTTCTTC. Protein: CASSAEAGVYNEQFF.